This entry concerns a single T cell receptor (beta chain). Its specific antigen is unknown. Base qualities are not recorded, but no much larger clone differs from it by a single base. Before genomic DNA extraction, conventional CD4+ T cells were purified from blood as CD25-low CD127-high cells. Seven to nine healthy control donors served as the comparison group for repertoire analyses. At the junction V is shortened by 2 bases and J by 4 bases; bases outside the gene matches: 8. The CDR3 starts with the cysteine, ends with the phenylalanine, and has 16 residues. This entry keeps only the CDR3 DNA: 48 bases, framed from base 1. In the germline V gene, CDR1 corresponds to SGDLS and CDR2 to YYNGEE. The data are from a study of regulatory and conventional T cells in RAG deficiency (dated by TCRdb to 2016 to 2017). Regarding the study in general: High-throughput TCR beta sequencing was used to compare the repertoire diversity and composition of Treg, conventional CD4+ and CD8+ T cells between RAG-deficient patients and healthy controls. Points the paper makes about the study in general: Compared with controls, Omenn syndrome and CID/AS patients had roughly 100-fold fewer unique TCR beta sequences in Treg cells, whereas the reduction in the other subsets was around 9.1-fold. All patient T-cell subsets had shorter CDR3 lengths; Omenn syndrome patients showed >80% Treg-Tconv repertoire overlap at nucleotide and amino acid level. Sorted CD25-high CD127-low cells from Omenn syndrome patients may represent peripherally activated cells rather than bona fide Treg cells. For some subjects, some T-cell subset analyses were not performed. Compared with control T-cell subpopulations, the RAG-deficient patients had markedly lower Shannon entropy and higher Simpson indices.

Library method: the immunoSEQ multiplex PCR assay. Genomic DNA from the sorted T-cell subsets was used to amplify rearranged TCR beta chain products, which were then sequenced. The study's processing was this. Shannon entropy and Simpson indices were used to quantify the repertoire diversity of productive TCR beta rearrangements. To assess clonal expansion, the frequencies of the 100 most abundant productive TCR beta clonotypes were added up as a share of total reads. A self-reactivity index based on amino acid usage at CDR3beta positions 6 and 7 was applied to the TRB repertoires. Two-way ANOVA was applied to the repertoire analyses, whereas Student t or Mann-Whitney tests were applied to the flow cytometric analyses. The immuneACCESS repertoire file appears here via TCRdb, limited to in-frame rearrangements. These files lack a portion of the clones; in checked studies, under half of the deficit traces to unresolved V genes, and the cause of the others is not known. V and J calls and clone size follow that table, whereas D and trimming were derived from the DNA. In this sample the table shows more than 35,000 clones, about nine tenths of which occur a single time. The leading ten clones occupy about 0.5% of the sample.

Another study also made use of these data, one on regulatory T cells. As that second paper reports: The multiplex PCR used 52 forward TRBV primers and 13 reverse TRBJ primers, with assay-based and computational corrections for amplification bias. Repertoires from patients had restricted unique TRB V-J pairs and skewed V and J gene usage, with the strongest effect in regulatory T cells. Between CD3G-deficient patients and healthy controls, the study compared T-cell receptor beta repertoires in sorted regulatory T cells, conventional CD4+ T cells and CD8+ T cells. Ficoll density separation was used to isolate peripheral blood mononuclear cells. Within the immunoSEQ assay, multiplex PCR amplified rearranged TRB loci from genomic DNA. An Illumina HiSeq platform was used to sequence the TRB amplicons. Custom algorithms error-filtered the raw sequences and aligned the raw sequences to reference gene sequences, after which the immunoSEQ online tools were used for analysis. Productive and nonproductive TRB rearrangement frequencies were evaluated among both unique and total sequences. Groups were compared by t tests, Mann-Whitney tests or two-way ANOVA performed in Prism software.

Specimen: CD4+ effector T cells sorted from blood. The V gene is TRBV9 and the J gene is TRBJ2-3; the junction holds 9 bases that match TRBD2. The TCR comes from a human donor in good health. DNA sequence: TGTGCCAGCAGCGTTCAACCGGGACTAGCTTCAGATACGCAGTATTTT. This codes for CASSVQPGLASDTQYF.